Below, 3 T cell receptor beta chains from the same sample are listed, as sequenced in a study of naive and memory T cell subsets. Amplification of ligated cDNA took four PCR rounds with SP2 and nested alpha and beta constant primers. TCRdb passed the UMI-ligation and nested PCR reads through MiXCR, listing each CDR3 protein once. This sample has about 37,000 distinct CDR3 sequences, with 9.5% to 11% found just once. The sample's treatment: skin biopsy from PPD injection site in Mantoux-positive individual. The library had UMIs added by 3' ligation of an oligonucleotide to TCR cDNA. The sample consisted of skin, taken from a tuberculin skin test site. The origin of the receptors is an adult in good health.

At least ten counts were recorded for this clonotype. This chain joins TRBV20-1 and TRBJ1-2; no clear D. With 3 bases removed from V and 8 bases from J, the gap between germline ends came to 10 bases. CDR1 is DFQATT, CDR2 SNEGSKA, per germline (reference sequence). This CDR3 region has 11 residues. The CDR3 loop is CSASRPAGYTF. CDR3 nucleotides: TGCAGTGCTAGTAGGCCGGCCGGCTACACCTTC.

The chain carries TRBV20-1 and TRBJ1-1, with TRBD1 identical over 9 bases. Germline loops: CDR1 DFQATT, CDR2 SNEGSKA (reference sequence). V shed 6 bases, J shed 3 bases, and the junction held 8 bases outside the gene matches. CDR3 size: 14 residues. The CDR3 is CSAQNRGRYTEAFF. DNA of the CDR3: TGCAGTGCCCAAAACAGGGGGCGATACACTGAAGCTTTCTTT.

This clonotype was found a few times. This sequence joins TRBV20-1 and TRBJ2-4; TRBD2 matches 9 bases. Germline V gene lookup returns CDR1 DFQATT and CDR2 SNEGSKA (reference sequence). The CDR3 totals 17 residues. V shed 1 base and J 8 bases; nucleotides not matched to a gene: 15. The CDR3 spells CSARAGLIAGAADIQYF. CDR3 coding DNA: TGCAGTGCTAGAGCCGGGCTGATAGCGGGGGCCGCGGACATTCAGTACTTC.